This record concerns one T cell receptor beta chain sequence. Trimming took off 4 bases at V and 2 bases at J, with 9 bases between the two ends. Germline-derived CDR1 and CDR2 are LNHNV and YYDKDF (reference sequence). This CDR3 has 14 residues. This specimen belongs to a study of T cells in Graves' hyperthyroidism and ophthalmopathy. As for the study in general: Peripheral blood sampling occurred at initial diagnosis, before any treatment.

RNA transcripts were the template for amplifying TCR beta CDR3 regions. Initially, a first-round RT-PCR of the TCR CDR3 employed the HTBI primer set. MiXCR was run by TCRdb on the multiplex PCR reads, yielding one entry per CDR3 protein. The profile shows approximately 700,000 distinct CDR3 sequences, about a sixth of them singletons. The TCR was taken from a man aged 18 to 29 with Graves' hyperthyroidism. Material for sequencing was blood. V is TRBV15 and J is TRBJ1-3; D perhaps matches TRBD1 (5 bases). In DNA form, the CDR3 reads TGTGCCACCAGCATCCCCAGGGCTGGAAACACCATATATTTT. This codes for CATSIPRAGNTIYF.